Following are 14 T cell receptor beta chains from one sample sequenced in a study of blood T cell repertoires in COVID-19. Assay: immunoSEQ multiplex PCR; the TCRdb copy retains only in-frame clones and omits some. The table records 170,000 or so clones, about 88% of them present only once. The specimen was PBMCs or T cells enriched from blood (not recorded which). These receptors originate from a woman aged 45-65 years who had recovered from COVID-19.

The V and J genes are TRBV28 and TRBJ2-1, with 11 bases identical to TRBD2. The germline CDR1 and CDR2 sequences are MDHEN and SYDVKM. There are 18 residues in the CDR3. With 7 bases clipped from V and 6 bases from J, the junction kept 17 bases outside the gene matches. The CDR3 nucleotides are TGTGCCAGCAACCTTGGGGTAGCGGGAGGGACTATCCTCAATGAGCAGTTCTTC. It specifies CASNLGVAGGTILNEQFF.

The chain recombines TRBV2 with TRBJ1-6; 7 nucleotides line up with TRBD1. The CDR3 contains 14 residues. V was clipped by 6 bases and J by 7 bases; unmatched bases: 6. Germline lookup yields CDR1 SNHLY and CDR2 FYNNEI. The CDR3 sequence is CASSGQVSNSPLHF. The CDR3 coding sequence is TGTGCCAGCAGCGGACAGGTGTCCAATTCACCCCTCCACTTT.

The genes are TRBV3-1 (or the pseudogene TRBV3-2) and TRBJ2-3, with a tentative D call TRBD2 (5 bases). This CDR3 is 12 amino acids long. V dropped 8 bases and J dropped 3 bases, with 9 bases sitting between them. Germline CDR1 is LGHDT and CDR2 is YNNKEL (reference sequence). CDR3: CASGGATDTQYF. The DNA for the CDR3 is TGTGCCAGCGGAGGCGCTACAGATACGCAGTATTTT.

The CDR3 reads CASSQDQGAAKNIQYF. The CDR3 nucleotides read TGTGCCAGCAGCCAAGATCAGGGGGCAGCCAAAAACATTCAGTACTTC. This chain joins TRBV4-2 and TRBJ2-4, with 8 bases identical to TRBD1. The germline gives CDR1 LGHNA, CDR2 YNFKEQ. The CDR3 is 16 residues long. Trimming cost V 0 bases and J 0 bases; bases outside gene matches: 1.

With respect to this clone: This specimen includes other DNA sequences encoding the same CDR3. The rearrangement links TRBV6-5 to TRBJ1-4; D is perhaps TRBD1 (6 bases). This CDR3 has 14 residues. V lost 0 bases, J lost 4 bases, and 6 bases lay in between. Germline V gene lookup returns CDR1 MNHEY and CDR2 SVGAGI. The DNA of the CDR3 is TGTGCCAGCAGTTACTCAGGGGGTAATGAAAAACTGTTTTTT. Translating it yields CASSYSGGNEKLFF.

The chain recombines TRBV6-5 with TRBJ2-2; D gene unclear. This CDR3 has 14 amino acids. The germline V and J ends were trimmed by 2 bases and 2 bases, with 6 bases remaining between them. Germline V gene lookup returns CDR1 MNHEY and CDR2 SVGAGI. The CDR3: CASSYRFNTGELFF. The CDR3 coding sequence is TGTGCCAGCAGTTACCGTTTTAACACCGGGGAGCTGTTTTTT.

V usage is TRBV5-1 and J usage is TRBJ2-1, with D perhaps matching TRBD2 (6 bases). Trimming removed 0 bases from V and 4 bases from J, with 14 bases in between. CDR1 is SGHRS, CDR2 YFSETQ, per germline. The CDR3 consists of 16 residues. CDR3 in DNA: TGCGCCAGCAGCTTGGCCGGGGGACCCCTTTACAATGAGCAGTTCTTC. It translates to CASSLAGGPLYNEQFF. The variable domain in full, completed from reference TRBV5-1 and TRBJ2-1, reads KAGVTQTPRYLIKTRGQQVTLSCSPISGHRSVSWYQQTPGQGLQFLFEYFSETQRNKGNFPGRFSGRQFSNSRSEMNVSTLELGDSALYLCASSLAGGPLYNEQFFGPGTRLTVL.

This chain uses TRBV2 with TRBJ1-1; 7 bases line up with TRBD1. V shed 5 bases and J 0 bases; nucleotides not matched to a gene: 6. The CDR3 is made up of 15 amino acids. Germline CDR1 is SNHLY and CDR2 is FYNNEI. The CDR3 sequence is CASSQEGAMNTEAFF. The CDR3 bases are TGTGCCAGCAGTCAGGAGGGGGCTATGAACACTGAAGCTTTCTTT.

The chain uses TRBV5-1 and TRBJ2-7, with D perhaps TRBD1 (5 bases). This CDR3 is 12 amino acids long. V lost 4 bases, J lost 2 bases, and 7 bases lay in between. Germline lookup yields CDR1 SGHRS and CDR2 YFSETQ. The CDR3 is CASSMDTYEQYF. The CDR3 region has the DNA TGCGCCAGCAGCATGGACACCTACGAGCAGTACTTC. The full variable domain, rest sourced from reference TRBV5-1 and TRBJ2-7, is KAGVTQTPRYLIKTRGQQVTLSCSPISGHRSVSWYQQTPGQGLQFLFEYFSETQRNKGNFPGRFSGRQFSNSRSEMNVSTLELGDSALYLCASSMDTYEQYFGPGTRLTVT.

This chain's CDR3 is CASSQYRTSGRHEQFF. The CDR3 bases are TGTGCCAGCAGCCAGTACAGGACTAGCGGCCGACATGAGCAGTTCTTC. The V call is TRBV5-8, the J call TRBJ2-1; 10 nucleotides agree with TRBD2. V was clipped by 4 bases and J by 8 bases; unmatched bases: 12. Germline-derived CDR1 and CDR2 are SGHTS and YDEGEE. The CDR3 totals 16 residues.

Here the CDR3 reads CASSLGQNNEQFF. The CDR3 DNA reads TGTGCCAGCAGCTTGGGACAGAACAATGAGCAGTTCTTC. V and J are TRBV7-9 and TRBJ2-1; 7 nucleotides agree with TRBD1. Germline loops: CDR1 SEHNR, CDR2 FQNEAQ (reference sequence). Trimming removed 3 bases from V and 5 bases from J; junction bases left unmatched: 1. This CDR3 is 13 amino acids long.

The chain is built from TRBV19 and TRBJ2-3; 14 bases align to TRBD2. V dropped 4 bases and J dropped 5; count of bases not matched to a gene: 2. CDR1 LNHDA and CDR2 SQIVND come from the germline V gene (reference sequence). CDR3 size: 15 residues. DNA of the CDR3: TGTGCCAGTAGTAGACTAGCGGGAGGGCAAGATACGCAGTATTTT. It yields the protein CASSRLAGGQDTQYF.

This clone appeared once. This chain uses TRBV2 with TRBJ1-1; D gene uncertain. V lost 6 bases and J 4 bases, leaving 9 bases between the germline ends. Germline assignment: CDR1 SNHLY and CDR2 FYNNEI. The CDR3 is made up of 12 amino acids. CDR3 coding DNA: TGTGCCAGCAGGAGGGATGCCACTGAAGCTTTCTTT. Encoded protein: CASRRDATEAFF.

The rearrangement joins TRBV4-1 to TRBJ2-7; D is uncertain. Between the trimmed V and J ends, which lost 1 base and 4 bases, there was a span of 8 bases. In germline, CDR1 is MGHRA, CDR2 YSYEKL. The CDR3 has 13 residues. Here the CDR3 reads CASSQVPEYEQYF. The CDR3 DNA sequence: TGCGCCAGCAGCCAAGTTCCCGAGTACGAGCAGTACTTC.